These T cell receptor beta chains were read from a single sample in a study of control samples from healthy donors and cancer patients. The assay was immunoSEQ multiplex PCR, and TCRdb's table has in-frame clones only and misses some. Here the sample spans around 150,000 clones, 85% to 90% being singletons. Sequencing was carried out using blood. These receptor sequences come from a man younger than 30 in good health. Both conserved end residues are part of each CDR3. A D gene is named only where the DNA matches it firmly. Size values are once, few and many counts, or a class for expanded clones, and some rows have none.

CASSVGPDVYEQYF TGTGCCAGCAGCGTCGGACCTGACGTGTACGAGCAGTACTTC TRBJ2-7 - TRBV9 -
CASSPTDSNQPQHF TGTGCCAGCAGCCCGACAGATAGCAATCAGCCCCAGCATTTT TRBJ1-5 - TRBV6-5 -
CATSDRNGEQFF TGTGCCACCAGTGATCGAAATGGTGAGCAGTTCTTC TRBJ2-1 - TRBV24-1 -
CASSLGSARGNTIYF TGTGCCAGCAGCTTAGGCTCGGCTAGGGGAAACACCATATATTTT TRBJ1-3 - TRBV7-9 -
CATSAGGRDEQFF TGTGCCACCAGTGCGGGGGGGAGGGATGAGCAGTTCTTC TRBJ2-1 - TRBV24-1 TRBD2
CASSLGLAGGQETQYF TGTGCCAGCAGCCTCGGACTAGCGGGGGGCCAAGAGACCCAGTACTTC TRBJ2-5 - TRBV13 TRBD2
CASSARTSGGNTDTQYF TGTGCCAGCAGTGCTAGGACTAGCGGGGGAAACACAGATACGCAGTATTTT TRBJ2-3 - TRBV2 TRBD2
CASSLQQGGYNEQFF TGTGCCAGCAGCTTACAGCAGGGGGGTTACAATGAGCAGTTCTTC TRBJ2-1 - TRBV7-6 -
CASTLRQGRTGELFF TGTGCCAGCACCCTAAGGCAGGGCCGGACCGGGGAGCTGTTTTTT TRBJ2-2 - TRBV28 -
CASTRGSLRFDTEAFF TGTGCCAGTACCAGGGGTAGTTTAAGGTTCGACACTGAAGCTTTCTTT TRBJ1-1 - TRBV19 -
CASSFEGGGGWTEAFF TGTGCCAGCAGCTTTGAAGGGGGCGGGGGATGGACTGAAGCTTTCTTT TRBJ1-1 - TRBV7-2 TRBD1
CASSHSTGGNTEAFF TGTGCCAGCTCGCACAGTACAGGGGGCAACACTGAAGCTTTCTTT TRBJ1-1 - TRBV18 TRBD1
CASTETGPSYEQYF TGTGCCAGCACCGAGACAGGTCCGTCCTACGAGCAGTACTTC TRBJ2-7 - TRBV7-9 -
CASSYSMGYNNEQFF TGTGCCAGCAGTTACAGCATGGGATACAACAATGAGCAGTTCTTC TRBJ2-1 - TRBV6-5 -
CASSPSRGGRGEQFF TGCGCCAGCAGCCCCTCACGGGGGGGCCGCGGTGAGCAGTTCTTC TRBJ2-1 once TRBV5-1 TRBD2
CASSYLGVNNQPQHF TGTGCCAGCAGTTATCTAGGGGTCAATAATCAGCCCCAGCATTTT TRBJ1-5 once TRBV6-2/TRBV6-3 -
CSVKVDRNNEKLFF TGCAGCGTGAAAGTTGACAGGAATAATGAAAAACTGTTTTTT TRBJ1-4 once TRBV29-1 -
CATSRPGVSGNTIYF TGTGCCACCAGCAGACCAGGGGTCTCTGGAAACACCATATATTTT TRBJ1-3 - TRBV15 -
CASSQDLGSGGYEQYF TGCGCCAGCAGCCAAGATCTGGGCAGCGGGGGGTACGAGCAGTACTTC TRBJ2-7 - TRBV4-3 TRBD2
CASSQDRIDASTRYGYTF TGCGCCAGCAGCCAAGATAGAATAGACGCCAGTACCCGATATGGCTACACCTTC TRBJ1-2 - TRBV4-3 -
CASKFRGDNQPQHF TGTGCCAGTAAGTTCCGGGGGGACAATCAGCCCCAGCATTTT TRBJ1-5 - TRBV19 -
CASSQDWGKSDGYTF TGTGCCAGCAGCCAAGATTGGGGGAAAAGTGATGGCTACACCTTC TRBJ1-2 few TRBV4-2 -
CASSQVWSGRAAYEQYF TGTGCCAGCAGCCAAGTTTGGTCGGGACGGGCTGCCTACGAGCAGTACTTC TRBJ2-7 - TRBV3-1/TRBV3-2 -
CASSLFGSHEQFF TGTGCCAGCAGCTTATTTGGTAGCCATGAGCAGTTCTTC TRBJ2-1 - TRBV7-3 -
CASRLLQGFAEAFF TGTGCCAGCAGATTACTCCAGGGGTTTGCTGAAGCTTTCTTT TRBJ1-1 once TRBV2 -
CASSFSTASGNTIYF TGTGCCAGCAGCTTTTCTACGGCCTCTGGAAACACCATATATTTT TRBJ1-3 - TRBV5-4 -
CASSQDSSYEQYF TGCGCCAGCAGCCAAGACAGCTCCTACGAGCAGTACTTC TRBJ2-7 - TRBV4-3 -
CASSYDRVRTDTQYF TGTGCCAGCAGCTACGACAGGGTTCGCACAGATACGCAGTATTTT TRBJ2-3 - TRBV7-2 TRBD1
CASSGALPGGDSNQPQHF TGCGCCAGCAGCGGGGCTTTGCCAGGCGGGGATAGCAATCAGCCCCAGCATTTT TRBJ1-5 - TRBV4-3 -
CASSFDRGLGYTF TGTGCCAGCAGCTTCGACAGGGGGCTCGGCTACACCTTC TRBJ1-2 once TRBV7-9 TRBD1
CASSDQTGPYEQYF TGTGCCAGTAGTGATCAGACAGGGCCCTACGAGCAGTACTTC TRBJ2-7 few TRBV19 TRBD1
CASSVGGSSYEQYF TGTGCCAGCAGCGTAGGGGGGAGCTCCTACGAGCAGTACTTC TRBJ2-7 few TRBV9 -
CASSVVQGMNTEAFF TGCGCCAGCAGCGTGGTACAGGGTATGAACACTGAAGCTTTCTTT TRBJ1-1 - TRBV5-1 -
CASSEGLAGSSYEQYF TGTGCCAGCAGTGAGGGACTAGCGGGGTCCTCCTACGAGCAGTACTTC TRBJ2-7 - TRBV6-2/TRBV6-3 TRBD2
CASIGGLNTGELFF TGTGCCAGCATTGGGGGCCTAAACACCGGGGAGCTGTTTTTT TRBJ2-2 - TRBV2 -
CASSSRGLYNEQFF TGTGCCAGCAGCTCCAGGGGGCTGTACAATGAGCAGTTCTTC TRBJ2-1 - TRBV11-2 TRBD1
CASSLGRSDISGNTIYF TGTGCCAGCAGCTTGGGACGGTCAGACATTTCGGGAAACACCATATATTTT TRBJ1-3 - TRBV7-9 -
CAWSVGGPQHF TGTGCCTGGAGTGTGGGTGGGCCCCAGCATTTT TRBJ1-5 - TRBV30 -
CAWKYAGTENSPLHF TGTGCCTGGAAGTATGCCGGGACAGAAAATTCACCCCTCCACTTT TRBJ1-6 - TRBV30 TRBD1
CASSYSDRDTQYF TGTGCCAGCAGTTACTCGGATAGGGATACGCAGTATTTT TRBJ2-3 - TRBV6-2/TRBV6-3 -
CASSQDSAGAGANVLTF TGCGCCAGCAGCCAAGATTCAGCAGGGGCTGGGGCCAACGTCCTGACTTTC TRBJ2-6 - TRBV4-1 -
CASSQTEGDYGYTF TGTGCCAGCAGCCAAACAGAGGGAGACTATGGCTACACCTTC TRBJ1-2 - TRBV7-9 -
CASSRWTGLNTEAFF TGTGCCAGCAGTAGATGGACAGGATTGAACACTGAAGCTTTCTTT TRBJ1-1 - TRBV28 TRBD1
CASSLGTSPWGNEQFF TGTGCCAGCAGCTTAGGGACATCTCCATGGGGCAATGAGCAGTTCTTC TRBJ2-1 - TRBV11-2 -
CASSEGYYGYTF TGTGCCAGCAGTGAGGGCTACTATGGCTACACCTTC TRBJ1-2 few TRBV6-1 -
CASSPLGENQPQHF TGTGCCAGCAGTCCCCTGGGGGAGAATCAGCCCCAGCATTTT TRBJ1-5 - TRBV28 -
CASSLGLGQPQHF TGTGCCAGCAGCTTGGGGTTGGGGCAGCCCCAGCATTTT TRBJ1-5 - TRBV5-6 -